The present TCR beta chain was sequenced within a study of shared clonotypes between healthy human individuals. Sequenced by immunoSEQ multiplex PCR; TCRdb stores in-frame clones only, minus some. The table shows millions of clones, with about 95% occurring only once. Study results and limitations: Read depth was anticipated to influence clonotype sharing among donors.

Germline V lookup: CDR1 MNHNY, CDR2 SVGAGI (reference sequence). The CDR3 covers 12 residues. As for this clone: Its specificity is not known. One end of the junction varies from germline; a read error may be responsible.

The sequenced material came from naive CD4+ T cells sorted from blood. Subset given: CD45RA+ positively selected. The clonotype comes from a man aged 18 to 29 in good health. The V gene is TRBV6-6, the J gene TRBJ1-5; D is undetermined. The chain's CDR3 is CASSPSSQPQHF. The CDR3 DNA is TGTGCCAGCAGCCCTAGCAGTCAGCCCCAGCATTTT.